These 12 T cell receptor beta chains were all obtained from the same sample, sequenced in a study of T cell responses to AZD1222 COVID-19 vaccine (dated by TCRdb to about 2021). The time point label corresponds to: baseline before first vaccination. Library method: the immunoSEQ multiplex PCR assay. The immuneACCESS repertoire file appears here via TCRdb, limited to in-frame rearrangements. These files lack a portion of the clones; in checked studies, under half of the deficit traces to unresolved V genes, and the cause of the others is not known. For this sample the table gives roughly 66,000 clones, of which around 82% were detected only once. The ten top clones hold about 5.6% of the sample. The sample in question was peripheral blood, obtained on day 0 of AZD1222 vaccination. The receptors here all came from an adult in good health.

CDR3 region: CASSLQLTDTQYF. CDR3 bases: TGTGCCAGCAGTTTACAGCTCACAGATACGCAGTATTTT. This chain links TRBV27 with TRBJ2-3; D call uncertain. This CDR3 comprises 13 residues. CDR1 MNHEY and CDR2 SMNVEV come from the germline V gene (reference sequence). V was shortened by 2 bases and J by 2 bases, with 5 bases between the two germline ends.

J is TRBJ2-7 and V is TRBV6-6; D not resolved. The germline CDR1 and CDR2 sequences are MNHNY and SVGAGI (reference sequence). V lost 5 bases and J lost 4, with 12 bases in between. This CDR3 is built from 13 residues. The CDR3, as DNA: TGTGCCAGCAGTACCGGTCCAGGTTACGAGCAGTACTTC. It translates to CASSTGPGYEQYF.

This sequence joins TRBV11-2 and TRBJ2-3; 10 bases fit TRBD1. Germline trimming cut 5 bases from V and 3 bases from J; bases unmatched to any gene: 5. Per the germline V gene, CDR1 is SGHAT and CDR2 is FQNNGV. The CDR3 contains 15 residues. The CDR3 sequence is CASSRGTGATDTQYF. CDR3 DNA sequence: TGTGCCAGCAGCCGTGGGACAGGGGCGACAGATACGCAGTATTTT.

CDR3 loop: CASSLALSGGWGHADTQYF. The CDR3 coding sequence is TGTGCCAGCAGCTTAGCGCTCAGCGGGGGCTGGGGACACGCAGATACGCAGTATTTT. The chain is built from TRBV7-2 and TRBJ2-3; 8 positions agree with TRBD2. V was pared by 0 bases and J by 4 bases, with 15 bases of the junction left unmatched. From germline, CDR1 is SGHTA and CDR2 FQGNSA. CDR3 size: 19 residues.

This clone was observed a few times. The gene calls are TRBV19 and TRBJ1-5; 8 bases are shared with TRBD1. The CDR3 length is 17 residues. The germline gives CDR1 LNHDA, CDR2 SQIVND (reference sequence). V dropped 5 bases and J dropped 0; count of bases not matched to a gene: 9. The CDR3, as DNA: TGTGCCAGTAGTTTCCCGACAGGGGATTATAGCAATCAGCCCCAGCATTTT. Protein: CASSFPTGDYSNQPQHF.

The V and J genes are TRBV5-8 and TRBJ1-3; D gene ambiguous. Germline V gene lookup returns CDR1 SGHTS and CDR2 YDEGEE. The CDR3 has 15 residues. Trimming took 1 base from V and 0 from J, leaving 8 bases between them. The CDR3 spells CASSLRDGSGNTIYF. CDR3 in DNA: TGTGCCAGCAGCTTGAGAGACGGCTCTGGAAACACCATATATTTT.

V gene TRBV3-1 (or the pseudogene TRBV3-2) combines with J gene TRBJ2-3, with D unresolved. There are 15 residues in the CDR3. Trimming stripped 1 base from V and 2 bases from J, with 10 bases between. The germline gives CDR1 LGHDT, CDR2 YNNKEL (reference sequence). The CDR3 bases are TGTGCCAGCAGCCAAGGGAGCCTGCACACAGATACGCAGTATTTT. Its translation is CASSQGSLHTDTQYF.

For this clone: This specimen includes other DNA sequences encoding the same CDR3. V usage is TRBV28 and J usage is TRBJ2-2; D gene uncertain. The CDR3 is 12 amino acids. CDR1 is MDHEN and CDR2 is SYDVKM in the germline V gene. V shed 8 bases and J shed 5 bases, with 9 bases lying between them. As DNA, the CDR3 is TGTGCCAGCCGTTCAAATACCGGGGAGCTGTTTTTT. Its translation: CASRSNTGELFF.

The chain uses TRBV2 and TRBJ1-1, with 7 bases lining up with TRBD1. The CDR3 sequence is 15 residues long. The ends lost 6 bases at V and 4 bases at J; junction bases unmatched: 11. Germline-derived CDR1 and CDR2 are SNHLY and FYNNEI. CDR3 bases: TGTGCCAGCAGGCCCATACAGGGGCCCATCACTGAAGCTTTCTTT. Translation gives CASRPIQGPITEAFF. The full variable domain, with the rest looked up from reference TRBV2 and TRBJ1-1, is EPEVTQTPSHQVTQMGQEVILRCVPISNHLYFYWYRQILGQKVEFLVSFYNNEISEKSEIFDDQFSVERPDGSNFTLKIRSTKLEDSAMYFCASRPIQGPITEAFFGQGTRLTVV.

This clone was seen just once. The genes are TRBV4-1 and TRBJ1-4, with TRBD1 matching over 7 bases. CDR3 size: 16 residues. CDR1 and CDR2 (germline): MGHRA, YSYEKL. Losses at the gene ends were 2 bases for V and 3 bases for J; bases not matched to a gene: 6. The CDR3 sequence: CASSQSGTASNEKLFF. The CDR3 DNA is TGCGCCAGCAGCCAATCGGGGACAGCCTCTAATGAAAAACTGTTTTTT.

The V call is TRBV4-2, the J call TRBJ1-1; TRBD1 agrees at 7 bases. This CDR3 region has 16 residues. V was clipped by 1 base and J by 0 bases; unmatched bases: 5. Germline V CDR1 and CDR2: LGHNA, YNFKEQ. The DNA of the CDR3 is TGTGCCAGCAGCCAAGCTACGACAGGGATGAACACTGAAGCTTTCTTT. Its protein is CASSQATTGMNTEAFF.

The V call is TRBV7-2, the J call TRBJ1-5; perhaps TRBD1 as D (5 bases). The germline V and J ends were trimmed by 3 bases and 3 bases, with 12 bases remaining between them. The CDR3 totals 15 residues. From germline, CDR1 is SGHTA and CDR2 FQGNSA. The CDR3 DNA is TGTGCCAGCAGCTTGTCGGGGCCCAACAATCAGCCCCAGCATTTT. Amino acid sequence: CASSLSGPNNQPQHF.